This T cell receptor beta chain appears in the sequencing data of a study of cytomegalovirus exposure and HLA in healthy donors (TCRdb year 2017). Regarding the study in general: In an earlier analysis of about 560 of the donors, 250 to 350 Gb of sequence data and 100 million or so unique TCR beta sequences from 180 million or so T cells were reported. An early release covering approximately 600 HLA-typed donors comprised approximately 300 gigabases of sequencing data and 85 million to 100 million unique TCR sequences. Of the approximately 370 genotyped donors, less than 85% were placed in the genetic ancestry cluster associated with self-reported Caucasian donors. The study aimed to test whether signatures of past pathogen exposure could be identified by cataloging public T cell receptors. The study profiled the T cell repertoires of approximately 700 subjects by immunosequencing and related them to cytomegalovirus serostatus. Along with the roughly 670-subject first cohort, a separate validation cohort of over a hundred different subjects was used. To predict cytomegalovirus infection status, the study combined high-throughput TCR immunosequencing, statistical association of individual TCRs with disease status, and machine learning. To study patterns of TCR occurrence, a later analysis re-analyzed previously published TCR beta repertoires from just over 650 donors and added high-resolution HLA genotyping. In the later analysis, no new phenotypic data were used to find candidate immune exposures; instead, reliance was placed on TCR beta sequences and their occurrence across donors. An earlier analysis of more than 450 of the donors used high-throughput TCR beta sequencing to judge whether each TCR beta V gene segment behaved as functional or pseudogenic. Donor age, sex, ethnicity and CMV serostatus were collected together with the repertoire data. In a later genetic analysis, genome-wide SNP genotypes for about three fifths of the 666 donors were used, and that subset was treated as a discovery cohort. Every repertoire in the discovery cohort had been generated on one and the same sequencing platform. HLA typing included class I and class II loci at four-digit resolution. The number of typed donors differed by locus: about 620-630 for A, B, C, DRB1 and DQB1; 500 to 550 for DQA1; approximately 600 for DPA1; and 400 to 480 for DPB1. Five DR-DQ haplotypes were handled as single units for association and clustering because linkage in the cohort was strong. Among around 400 genotyped donors of the cohort, an average of about 240,000 unique TCR beta nucleotide sequences were sequenced per donor, roughly a sixth of them non-productive.

Broader findings and caveats from the paper: In a later analysis, TCR association rates were found to vary across HLA loci, with the most associated TCRs seen for DRB1 alleles and the fewest for HLA-C alleles. A further reported finding was that TCR beta sequences accurately predicted the HLA-A and HLA-B alleles for most subjects in the first cohort. Immune exposure information for the cohort was limited to CMV serostatus. According to the authors, the approach could potentially be generalized to other disease states and immunological phenotypes. Several of the top co-occurrence clusters appeared to be linked to parvovirus B19, influenza, CMV and Epstein-Barr virus, according to a later analysis. Because the 87-base-pair reads could not distinguish some IMGT-functional V segments, including TRBV6-2 and TRBV6-3, those segments were excluded. An earlier analysis of approximately 600 of the donors showed that most TCR beta V segments appeared in productive rearrangements either about 90% or about 30% of the time, which broadly matched IMGT annotations. Strong co-occurrence of HLA alleles, especially DR and DQ, made assigning TCR associations to individual alleles difficult. Because counts were too low, approximately 18 rarely observed V segments, including chromosome 9 orphons, were excluded from the earlier analysis of some 540 of the donors. A total of around 150 TCR beta chains were listed by the study as associated with cytomegalovirus. The classifier was reported to diagnose cytomegalovirus status with high specificity and sensitivity in both the original cohort and the validation cohort. Compared with the 666-donor mean, donors in an Asian-associated ancestry cluster had fewer N-insertions in productive TCRs, according to a later genetic analysis. A later analysis found that HLA-associated TCR beta chains were more clonally expanded and had lower generation probabilities than equally common non-associated chains. The presence/absence analyses assumed that sequencing depth was roughly uniform across donors, and that assumption may not be true. In a later analysis, some 18,000 TCR beta sequences were associated with specific HLA alleles at a false discovery rate of 0.05. Three of the identified cytomegalovirus-associated TCR beta chains were confirmed in vitro to be specific for cytomegalovirus antigens. The cohort was sequenced for TCR beta chains only, and without alpha or paired-chain data the features that could be detected were limited. Because HLA typing was missing for some donors at each locus, association tests included only the typed subset. While some public TCRs were present in many individuals, most TCR sequences turned up only very rarely across donors. In a later analysis, most CMV-associated TCR beta chains were found to appear HLA-restricted, with HLA associations seemingly driven largely by CMV exposure. A cluster of highly shared sequence variants was judged likely to be a technical artifact of the sequencing pipeline. A later genetic analysis associated a missense DCLRE1C variant with V-gene and J-gene trimming of TCR beta chains, and an independent cohort replicated the association. Linkage disequilibrium might explain the correlated functional status among segregating V segments, but an unknown experimental factor could not be excluded.

Library preparation was by the immunoSEQ multiplex PCR assay. For the multiplex PCR, a mixture combining 60 forward primers for TCR Vbeta segments and 13 reverse primers for TCR Jbeta segments was used. The CDR3 region of rearranged TCR beta genes was amplified from genomic DNA by a multiplex PCR assay. The Illumina HiSeq System was used to sequence the amplified TCR beta libraries as 87-base-pair reads. The source study handled its data this way. A later analysis counted some 80 million unique TCR beta chains across the 670 or so repertoires, and some 11 million of these chains were shared by at least two donors. Raw reads were error-corrected and collapsed into unique sequences by a nearest-neighbor algorithm in which closely related sequences were merged to remove PCR and sequencing errors. Alignment of CDR3 sequences to IMGT reference sequences was used to assign V, D and J gene segments. For a sequence to be retained, a match of at least six nucleotides to both a V gene segment and a J gene segment was required. A rearrangement was called productive if the CDR3 had no stop codons and remained in frame with V and J, and every other rearrangement was called non-productive. CDR3 was defined by IMGT convention, running from the second conserved V-encoded cysteine to the conserved J-encoded phenylalanine. The earlier analysis of about 500 of the donors excluded sequences that lacked an unambiguous match to a single V gene segment. An earlier analysis of a few hundred of the donors classified V segments as functional when productive rearrangements were above 56.7% and as segregating when the standard deviation between donors was above 5%. A statistical classification framework was developed to diagnose cytomegalovirus status using the catalog of TCR beta chain sequences. In a later analysis, TCR nucleotide sequences were compared against IMGT/GENE-DB human TR gene sequences so that V and J genes could be assigned. Using the TCRdist pipeline, a later analysis assigned CDR3 sequences along with most-parsimonious VDJ recombination scenarios. In a later analysis, each TCR beta chain was defined by its CDR3 amino acid sequence together with its V-gene family, and reads without a unique V-gene family were excluded. To address suspected cross-contamination and a sequencing artifact, a later analysis removed under 600 highly shared, low-generation-probability nucleotide sequences. In a later analysis, a clonal expansion index for each public chain was calculated from normalized within-repertoire ranks of inferred template counts. In a later analysis, generation probabilities were computed using a VDJ recombination model fitted to out-of-frame rearrangements, and the results were checked against IGoR. In a later analysis, TCR-TCR, TCR-HLA and TCR-CMV co-occurrence was scored with hypergeometric tests, and a repertoire-size bias correction was applied to TCR pairs. To estimate false discovery rates, a later analysis permuted the HLA or CMV assignments 20 times. In a later analysis, co-occurring TCRs were grouped using DBSCAN, with TCRdist sequence similarity added in when clustering inside HLA-allele-positive subsets. For co-occurrence clustering, repertoires with fewer than 30,000 or more than 120,000 public chains were excluded, along with roughly five repertoires with anomalous nucleotide sharing. The table comes from immuneACCESS by way of TCRdb, which keeps in-frame sequences with V and J called. Part of the clones is missing from these tables; in studies checked, under half for an unresolved V gene and the rest for unknown reasons. V and J calls and clone size follow that table, whereas D and trimming were derived from the DNA. This sample lists some 190,000 clones; 70% to 80% were detected once. About 1.5% of the sample is in the top ten clones.

Per the germline V gene, ENHRY is the CDR1 and SYGVKD is the CDR2. Counted from cysteine to phenylalanine, this CDR3 has 14 amino acids. Only CDR3 DNA remains: 42 bases, in frame from the first base. The junction carries 13 bases between V and J, which are trimmed by 7 bases and 2 bases respectively. The cohort was made up of approximately 670 healthy bone marrow donors. All cohort members were sampled while nominally healthy, although unrecorded immune exposures were likely present. The donor was CMV seronegative and was included in the group of hundreds of seronegative cohort members. A peripheral blood sample was provided by each donor, and peripheral blood mononuclear cells were used for TCR beta sequencing. The Qiagen DNeasy Blood Extraction Kit was used to extract genomic DNA from the blood cell samples. As to this clone: Its antigen remains unidentified. It has no much larger one-base neighbor in the sample; base qualities were not kept.

The sequence derives from a man aged 18-30 years in good health and CMV-seronegative. The V and J genes are TRBV10-3 and TRBJ2-3; the D gene is not confidently resolved. Sequenced: PBMCs. The nucleotides are TGTGCCATCAAAGCGTACGGTACCACAGATACGCAGTATTTT. Its protein product is CAIKAYGTTDTQYF.